Listed here are 19 T cell receptor beta chains from one sample, sequenced in a study of early T cells in non-severe SARS-CoV-2 infection. TCRdb ran MiXCR on the 5' RACE reads and lists one entry per CDR3 protein. The data contain 100,000 to 150,000 distinct CDR3 sequences, 15% of them singletons. Sample: whole blood. These receptors came from an adult who was a healthcare worker with PCR-confirmed SARS-CoV-2 infection or an uninfected control (not recorded which).

This clonotype was detected only a few times. V is TRBV2 and J is TRBJ1-1, with 12 positions matching TRBD1. V lost 2 bases, J lost 0 bases, and 13 bases stayed unmatched. The germline gives CDR1 SNHLY, CDR2 FYNNEI. This CDR3 has 20 residues. CDR3 nucleotides: TGTGCCAGCAGTGAATCCGGGACAGGGGGCGCTTGGAGGGTGAACACTGAAGCTTTCTTT. This sequence encodes CASSESGTGGAWRVNTEAFF.

This rearrangement joins TRBV7-9 to TRBJ1-1; D unclear. The CDR3 sequence is 12 residues long. From germline, CDR1 is SEHNR and CDR2 FQNEAQ (reference sequence). V was shortened by 1 base and J by 4 bases, with 4 bases between the two germline ends. The CDR3: CASSLVLTEAFF. CDR3 bases: TGTGCCAGCAGCTTAGTACTCACTGAAGCTTTCTTT. Together with reference TRBV7-9 and TRBJ1-1, the CDR3 gives the full variable domain: DTGVSQNPRHKITKRGQNVTFRCDPISEHNRLYWYRQTLGQGPEFLTYFQNEAQLEKSRLLSDRFSAERPKGSFSTLEIQRTEQGDSAMYLCASSLVLTEAFFGQGTRLTVV.

Ten or more counts support this clonotype. The chain is built from TRBV3-1 and TRBJ2-7, with D perhaps matching TRBD1 (5 bases). Germline values: CDR1 LGHDT, CDR2 YNNKEL (reference sequence). The CDR3 covers 19 residues. V was pared by 4 bases and J by 2 bases, with 27 bases between. DNA of the CDR3: TGTGCCAGCAGCCGACTTCTGCCTTCCAGAACAGGATTTCCCTACGAGCAGTACTTC. Its translation is CASSRLLPSRTGFPYEQYF.

The chain uses TRBV20-1 and TRBJ2-1, with TRBD2 identical over 10 bases. Germline V gene data show CDR1 as DFQATT and CDR2 as SNEGSKA (reference sequence). J lost 12 bases, V lost 3 bases, and 2 bases had no gene match. The CDR3 is 11 residues long. Written as DNA, the CDR3 is TGCAGTGCTAGCTCTAGCGGGGGGCAGTTCTTC. Amino acids: CSASSSGGQFF.

In its sample, this clonotype was seen a few times. The V gene is TRBV7-9, the J gene TRBJ2-7, with unresolved D. Deletions cut 5 bases from V and 7 bases from J, with 12 bases between. CDR3 length: 12 residues. Per the germline V gene, CDR1 is SEHNR and CDR2 is FQNEAQ (reference sequence). CDR3 amino acids: CASSLGPREQYF. The DNA of the CDR3 is TGTGCCAGCAGCCTAGGGCCCAGGGAGCAGTACTTC.

The chain is built from TRBV12-3 or TRBV12-4 and TRBJ2-7; perhaps TRBD2 as D (6 bases). CDR3 length: 14 amino acids. The V gene lost 0 bases and the J gene lost 5 bases, with 11 bases spanning the gap. The CDR3 bases are TGTGCCAGCAGTTTAGCGCGGAGGGGTGACGAGCAGTACTTC. Amino acid sequence: CASSLARRGDEQYF.

The V call is TRBV11-2, the J call TRBJ1-2; the D gene is possibly TRBD1 (5 bases). The CDR3 loop spans 13 amino acids. Germline V gives CDR1 SGHAT, CDR2 FQNNGV. Trimming cost V 6 bases and J 2 bases, with 10 bases left between them. The CDR3 DNA is TGTGCCAGCAGGTTGACAGACAACTATGGCTACACCTTC. Residues: CASRLTDNYGYTF. Full variable domain (missing parts from reference TRBV11-2 and TRBJ1-2): EAGVAQSPRYKIIEKRQSVAFWCNPISGHATLYWYQQILGQGPKLLIQFQNNGVVDDSQLPKDRFSAERLKGVDSTLKIQPAKLEDSAVYLCASRLTDNYGYTFGSGTRLTVV.

This clonotype turned up a few times. The V call is TRBV3-1, the J call TRBJ2-1; TRBD2 aligns across 7 bases. The length of the CDR3 is 15 residues. Germline CDR1 LGHDT, CDR2 YNNKEL (reference sequence). Unmatched junction bases numbered 9, after V lost 5 bases and J lost 5 bases. CDR3 region: CASSFGRGINNEQFF. The CDR3 nucleotides read TGTGCCAGCAGCTTTGGGCGGGGGATTAACAATGAGCAGTTCTTC.

This clonotype was detected only a few times. V gene TRBV2 combines with J gene TRBJ2-7; 9 bases line up with TRBD2. The CDR3 length is 15 residues. The germline CDR1 and CDR2 sequences are SNHLY and FYNNEI. Germline trimming cut 6 bases from V and 6 bases from J; bases unmatched to any gene: 12. The CDR3 coding sequence is TGTGCCAGCAGGATTATGAGGACTAGCGCCGGCGAGCAGTACTTC. Translating gives CASRIMRTSAGEQYF.

This clonotype turned up a few times. The chain combines TRBV30 with TRBJ1-5; D unclear. The V gene lost 2 bases and the J gene lost 4 bases, with 12 bases spanning the gap. The germline V gene has CDR1 GTSNPN and CDR2 SVGIG (reference sequence). This CDR3 has 14 residues. In DNA form, the CDR3 reads TGTGCCTGGAGTCCCGACGGATCAAATCAGCCCCAGCATTTT. As protein: CAWSPDGSNQPQHF.

The gene calls are TRBV6-6 and TRBJ2-7; 9 bases line up with TRBD1. The germline V gene has CDR1 MNHNY and CDR2 SVGAGI (reference sequence). This CDR3 region has 15 residues. The V segment lost 5 bases and the J segment 1 base; nucleotides outside the gene matches: 6. CDR3 in DNA: TGTGCCAGCAGTGCCTTCGGGACAGGGTCCTACGAGCAGTACTTC. This codes for CASSAFGTGSYEQYF.

This chain's CDR3 is CASSQGGLAGTDTQYF. The CDR3 nucleotides read TGTGCCAGCAGTCAAGGGGGACTAGCGGGGACAGATACGCAGTATTTT. V is TRBV7-2 and J is TRBJ2-3; 13 bases are shared with TRBD2. CDR3 length equals 16 residues. V trimming: 6 bases; J trimming: 3 bases; junction bases outside the gene matches: 6. Germline-derived CDR1 and CDR2 are SGHTA and FQGNSA.

A few counts support this clonotype. The chain joins TRBV10-3 to TRBJ2-7; D is possibly TRBD2 (7 bases). The CDR3 spans 15 residues. V lost 10 bases and J lost 6, with 25 bases in between. The germline V gene encodes CDR1 ENHRY and CDR2 SYGVKD. The CDR3: CATSPSGGQVGEQYF. CDR3 sequence (DNA): TGTGCCACTTCCCCATCGGGGGGCCAGGTCGGCGAGCAGTACTTC.

The V and J genes are TRBV20-1 and TRBJ2-1; D unresolved. V lost 0 bases and J 3 bases, leaving 9 bases between the germline ends. Germline V gene sequence: CDR1 DFQATT, CDR2 SNEGSKA (reference sequence). CDR3 length: 14 residues. The CDR3 DNA reads as TGCAGTGCTAGAGATACCGGATTCTACAATGAGCAGTTCTTC. As protein: CSARDTGFYNEQFF.

This clonotype was recorded a few times. CDR3 protein: CSARTGTVYEQYF. The CDR3 bases are TGCAGTGCTCGGACCGGGACAGTATACGAGCAGTACTTC. This chain joins TRBV20-1 and TRBJ2-7; 7 bases line up with TRBD1. Germline lookup yields CDR1 DFQATT and CDR2 SNEGSKA (reference sequence). The trim removed 5 bases at V and 4 bases at J, leaving 8 bases unmatched. The CDR3 totals 13 residues.

The rearrangement links TRBV11-1 to TRBJ2-1, with TRBD2 identical over 8 bases. The CDR3 sequence is 17 residues long. V trimming: 5 bases; J trimming: 0 bases; junction bases outside the gene matches: 9. Germline V gene lookup returns CDR1 SGHAT and CDR2 FQDESV (reference sequence). The CDR3 loop is CASSPTAGRGSYNEQFF. The CDR3 DNA is TGTGCCAGCAGCCCTACGGCCGGGAGGGGCTCCTACAATGAGCAGTTCTTC. Looking up the rest from reference TRBV11-1 and TRBJ2-1 gives the full variable domain: EAEVAQSPRYKITEKSQAVAFWCDPISGHATLYWYRQILGQGPELLVQFQDESVVDDSQLPKDRFSAERLKGVDSTLKIQPAELGDSAMYLCASSPTAGRGSYNEQFFGPGTRLTVL.

The V and J genes are TRBV19 and TRBJ2-2; TRBD2 matches 8 bases. The CDR3 consists of 16 residues. V was pared by 1 base and J by 5 bases, with 6 bases of the junction left unmatched. The V gene's germline CDR1 is LNHDA and CDR2 SQIVND (reference sequence). The CDR3 spells CASSIARLARTGELFF. DNA of the CDR3: TGTGCCAGTAGTATAGCCCGACTAGCGCGGACCGGGGAGCTGTTTTTT.

This clonotype was observed at least ten times. The chain joins TRBV19 to TRBJ2-2, with D unresolved. The CDR3 is 12 residues long. Germline CDR1 and CDR2: LNHDA and SQIVND (reference sequence). Trimming left V 3 bases short and J 13 bases short, with 12 bases between. The CDR3 nucleotides are TGTGCCAGTAGTATCGGTGTTGGTGGGCTGTTTTTT. Translation gives CASSIGVGGLFF.

The V gene is TRBV3-1, the J gene TRBJ2-2; D call uncertain. The CDR3 covers 13 residues. CDR1 and CDR2 (germline): LGHDT, YNNKEL (reference sequence). With 7 bases removed from V and 4 bases from J, the gap between germline ends came to 10 bases. The CDR3 spells CASTEDGTGELFF. CDR3 bases: TGTGCCAGCACCGAGGACGGCACCGGGGAGCTGTTTTTT.